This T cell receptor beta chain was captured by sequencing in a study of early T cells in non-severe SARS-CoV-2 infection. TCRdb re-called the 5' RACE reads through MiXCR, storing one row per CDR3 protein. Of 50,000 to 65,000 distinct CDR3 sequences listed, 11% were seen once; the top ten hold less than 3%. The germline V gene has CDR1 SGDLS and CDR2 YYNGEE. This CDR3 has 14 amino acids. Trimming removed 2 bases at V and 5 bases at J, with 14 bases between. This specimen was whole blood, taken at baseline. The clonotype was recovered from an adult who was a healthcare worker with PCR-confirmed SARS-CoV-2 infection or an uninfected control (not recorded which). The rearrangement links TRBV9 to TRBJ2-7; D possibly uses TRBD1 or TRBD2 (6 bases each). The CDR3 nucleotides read TGTGCCAGCAGCGTGGCTGGGGGGCTGGACGAGCAGTACTTC. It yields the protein CASSVAGGLDEQYF.